The source of this T cell receptor (beta chain) is a study of T cell responses to AZD1222 COVID-19 vaccine. Regarding the study as a whole: Of spike-specific TCRs, nearly half reportedly target regions left unmutated in variants. Repertoires in all cases were sampled only once the peak T cell response had passed. Donors were chiefly white British, with a greater number of females, and clonal diversity was perhaps underestimated. It was only 6 or 7 AZD1222 recipients who were seropositive at baseline.

Note on this clone: Antigen unknown.

Germline trimming cut 5 bases from V and 3 bases from J; bases unmatched to any gene: 9. Per germline, CDR1 PRHDT and CDR2 FYEKMQ (reference sequence). CDR3 length equals 15 residues. Assay: immunoSEQ multiplex PCR; the TCRdb copy retains only in-frame clones and omits some. Here the sample spans 120,000 or so clones, about nine tenths being singletons. The material sequenced was peripheral blood, taken on day 0 of MenACWY control vaccination. The receptor's source is an adult in good health. The chain couples TRBV13 to TRBJ2-7; TRBD2 matches 8 bases. The CDR3 loop reads CASSLVREGGYEQYF. In nucleotides, the CDR3 is TGTGCCAGCAGCCTAGTTCGGGAGGGGGGCTACGAGCAGTACTTC. Variable domain in full (rest from reference TRBV13 and TRBJ2-7): AAGVIQSPRHLIKEKRETATLKCYPIPRHDTVYWYQQGPGQDPQFLISFYEKMQSDKGSIPDRFSAQQFSDYHSELNMSSLELGDSALYFCASSLVREGGYEQYFGPGTRLTVT.